These 18 T cell receptor beta chains were sequenced from one sample in a study of blood T cell repertoires in COVID-19. The repertoire was sequenced with immunoSEQ multiplex PCR; TCRdb's copy has only in-frame clones and lacks some. The sample records approximately 110,000 clones, around 81% being singletons. Sequenced sample: peripheral blood. The receptors shown here come from a man at least 80 years old with acute or convalescent COVID-19.

This clone has just a few counts. The genes are TRBV18 and TRBJ2-7; perhaps TRBD1 as D (5 bases). Germline V gives CDR1 KGHSH, CDR2 LQKENI. V lost 2 bases, J lost 5 bases, and 10 bases lay in between. The CDR3 is 13 residues long. CDR3 coding DNA: TGTGCCAGCTCACCAGACAGCAGAGACGAGCAGTACTTC. Protein sequence: CASSPDSRDEQYF.

The chain employs TRBV4-2 and TRBJ2-7, with 8 bases aligning to TRBD2. This CDR3 comprises 16 residues. Germline-derived CDR1 and CDR2 are LGHNA and YNFKEQ. The junction had 9 bases not matched to a gene; V was cut back by 3 bases and J by 2 bases. The CDR3 DNA follows: TGTGCCAGCAGCCACAAGACCAGCGGGAGCGCCTACGAGCAGTACTTC. As protein: CASSHKTSGSAYEQYF.

CDR3 amino acids: CASSPREPNEKLFF. CDR3 bases: TGTGCCAGCAGTCCGCGGGAGCCTAATGAAAAACTGTTTTTT. V is TRBV6-5 and J is TRBJ1-4; the D is unclear. The CDR3 is 14 amino acids. Between the trimmed V and J ends, which lost 5 bases and 3 bases, there was a span of 10 bases. Looked up from germline, CDR1 is MNHEY and CDR2 is SVGAGI.

This chain connects TRBV5-1 to TRBJ2-7; 7 bases fit TRBD1. The germline gives CDR1 SGHRS, CDR2 YFSETQ. This CDR3 comprises 14 residues. V shed 4 bases and J 2 bases; nucleotides not matched to a gene: 6. Here the CDR3 reads CASSPTGITYEQYF. Written as DNA, the CDR3 is TGCGCCAGCAGCCCGACAGGGATTACCTACGAGCAGTACTTC.

The chain is built from TRBV24-1 and TRBJ2-5; 7 bases are a match to TRBD1. CDR1 and CDR2 (germline): KGHDR, SFDVKD. The length of the CDR3 is 12 residues. The J segment lost 11 bases and the V segment lost 9 bases, leaving 11 bases of the junction unmatched. CDR3 sequence: CATGTDLTGQYF. CDR3 DNA: TGTGCCACCGGGACAGATCTCACAGGGCAGTACTTC.

The chain has TRBV10-1 and TRBJ2-1, with TRBD2 matching over 9 bases. The CDR3 length is 14 residues. The V segment lost 5 bases and the J segment 4 bases; nucleotides outside the gene matches: 3. Germline CDR1 is WNHNN and CDR2 is SYGVQD (reference sequence). CDR3 coding DNA: TGCGCCAGCAGTTCTAGCGGGACTTACAATGAGCAGTTCTTC. This encodes CASSSSGTYNEQFF.

This clone was picked up a small number of times. V gene TRBV24-1 combines with J gene TRBJ1-1; 8 nucleotides agree with TRBD1. This CDR3 has 15 amino acids. Germline CDR1 KGHDR, CDR2 SFDVKD. The junction had 6 bases not matched to a gene; V was cut back by 3 bases and J by 4 bases. Written as DNA, the CDR3 is TGTGCCACCAGTGATCATCACACAGGGGGCACTGAAGCTTTCTTT. This translates into CATSDHHTGGTEAFF.

The rearrangement uses TRBV7-3 and TRBJ2-1, with 10 bases fitting TRBD2. CDR1 and CDR2 from the germline V gene are SGHTA and FQGTGA. This CDR3 region has 15 residues. The V and J ends lost 6 bases and 7 bases, in that order; junction bases with no gene match: 9. The CDR3 DNA follows: TGTGCCAGCAGGTTCCTAGCGGGAGTAGCAAATGAGCAGTTCTTC. Amino acids: CASRFLAGVANEQFF.

The CDR3: CASSYNRDPYNSPLHF. CDR3 nucleotide sequence: TGTGCCAGCAGTTACAACAGGGATCCCTATAATTCACCCCTCCACTTT. V usage is TRBV6-5 and J usage is TRBJ1-6, with a possible D match to TRBD1 (6 bases). The CDR3 is 16 residues long. Germline values: CDR1 MNHEY, CDR2 SVGAGI. Between the trimmed V and J ends, which lost 2 bases and 2 bases, there was a span of 10 bases.

This clone was picked up many times. The chain is built from TRBV11-2 and TRBJ2-7; 11 positions agree with TRBD1. This CDR3 has 14 residues. Trimming removed 5 bases from V and 9 bases from J; junction bases left unmatched: 9. Germline CDR1 is SGHAT and CDR2 is FQNNGV. Here the CDR3 DNA reads TGTGCCAGCAGCGTCCGGGACAGGGGGATCGGGCAGTACTTC. Encoded protein: CASSVRDRGIGQYF. The full variable domain, with the rest looked up from reference TRBV11-2 and TRBJ2-7, is EAGVAQSPRYKIIEKRQSVAFWCNPISGHATLYWYQQILGQGPKLLIQFQNNGVVDDSQLPKDRFSAERLKGVDSTLKIQPAKLEDSAVYLCASSVRDRGIGQYFGPGTRLTVT.

V usage is TRBV7-9 and J usage is TRBJ2-3; 8 positions match TRBD1. Looked up from germline, CDR1 is SEHNR and CDR2 is FQNEAQ (reference sequence). Trimming removed 5 bases from V and 0 bases from J; junction bases left unmatched: 4. CDR3 length equals 15 residues. The CDR3 region is CASSDRGISTDTQYF. The CDR3 DNA follows: TGTGCCAGCAGCGACAGGGGTATTAGCACAGATACGCAGTATTTT. The full variable domain, its missing parts supplied by reference TRBV7-9 and TRBJ2-3, is DTGVSQNPRHKITKRGQNVTFRCDPISEHNRLYWYRQTLGQGPEFLTYFQNEAQLEKSRLLSDRFSAERPKGSFSTLEIQRTEQGDSAMYLCASSDRGISTDTQYFGPGTRLTVL.

In its sample, this clone was seen a few times. This chain uses TRBV30 with TRBJ1-1; D unclear. Per the germline V gene, CDR1 is GTSNPN and CDR2 is SVGIG (reference sequence). Trimming shortened V by 1 base and J by 1 base, and 10 bases separated the two germline ends. This CDR3 has 14 residues. The CDR3 sequence is CAWSDNSGNTEAFF. The CDR3 DNA follows: TGTGCCTGGAGTGACAACAGTGGGAACACTGAAGCTTTCTTT.

The chain has TRBV7-9 and TRBJ2-1; a possible D gene is TRBD2 (6 bases). Germline lookup yields CDR1 SEHNR and CDR2 FQNEAQ (reference sequence). Trimming removed 10 bases from V and 9 bases from J, with 22 bases in between. The CDR3 has 14 residues. This CDR3 is CATRGTSSAGEQFF. CDR3 sequence (DNA): TGTGCCACCCGGGGGACTTCATCCGCGGGTGAGCAGTTCTTC. Filled out from reference TRBV7-9 and TRBJ2-1, the complete variable domain reads DTGVSQNPRHKITKRGQNVTFRCDPISEHNRLYWYRQTLGQGPEFLTYFQNEAQLEKSRLLSDRFSAERPKGSFSTLEIQRTEQGDSAMYLCATRGTSSAGEQFFGPGTRLTVL.

This clone was recorded once. The chain has TRBV5-4 and TRBJ2-1, with 9 bases aligning to TRBD1. The CDR3 is made up of 16 amino acids. Germline CDR1 and CDR2: SGHNT and YYREEE (reference sequence). The V segment lost 0 bases and the J segment 6 bases; nucleotides outside the gene matches: 7. CDR3 nucleotide sequence: TGTGCCAGCAGCTTGGGGGACAGGGTTATCGGCAATGAGCAGTTCTTC. Its translation: CASSLGDRVIGNEQFF.

This clone was seen a few times. In DNA, the CDR3 is TGTGCCAGCAGCTGGGCCGACGGAACCGGGGAGCTGTTTTTT. It encodes CASSWADGTGELFF. The chain joins TRBV7-9 to TRBJ2-2, with D hard to call. The germline CDR1 and CDR2 sequences are SEHNR and FQNEAQ (reference sequence). V shed 4 bases and J shed 5 bases, with 11 bases lying between them. The CDR3 contains 14 residues.

The genes are TRBV28 and TRBJ1-5; the match to TRBD1 covers 8 bases. Germline V gene data show CDR1 as MDHEN and CDR2 as SYDVKM. CDR3 length: 14 amino acids. The V gene end was trimmed by 5 bases and the J gene end by 6 bases; junction bases not matched to a gene: 6. The chain's CDR3 is CASSLGQGSQPQHF. As DNA, the CDR3 is TGTGCCAGCAGTCTCGGACAGGGCAGTCAGCCCCAGCATTTT.

The V gene is TRBV7-2, the J gene TRBJ1-4; D is perhaps TRBD1 (5 bases). The CDR3 covers 16 residues. Trimming stripped 2 bases from V and 0 bases from J, with 10 bases between. Looked up from germline, CDR1 is SGHTA and CDR2 is FQGNSA. DNA of the CDR3: TGTGCCAGCAGCTTACAGGGTCTTGCAACTAATGAAAAACTGTTTTTT. This encodes CASSLQGLATNEKLFF. The variable domain in full, with the rest retrieved from reference TRBV7-2 and TRBJ1-4, is GAGVSQSPSNKVTEKGKDVELRCDPISGHTALYWYRQSLGQGLEFLIYFQGNSAPDKSGLPSDRFSAERTGGSVSTLTIQRTQQEDSAVYLCASSLQGLATNEKLFFGSGTQLSVL.

CDR3 coding DNA: TGTGCAAGTCGCGCCAAGCGGGAGGGCCTTAATGAGCAGTTCTTC. Its translation is CASRAKREGLNEQFF. The V and J genes are TRBV12-2 and TRBJ2-1; TRBD2 is the table's D call and was not checked against the DNA. TRBV12-2 is recorded as a pseudogene. The CDR3 extends over 15 amino acids.